Below, 25 T cell receptor beta chains from the same sample are listed, as sequenced in a study of PD-L1 blockade in urothelial cancer. Assay: immunoSEQ multiplex PCR; the TCRdb copy retains only in-frame clones and omits some. The sample lists about 52,000 clones, roughly 77% occurring once. Sequenced here: PBMCs, sampled around atezolizumab (anti-PD-L1) treatment. These receptors all come from a man aged 65-85 years with urothelial cancer.

This chain links TRBV4-3 with TRBJ2-1, with 9 bases identical to TRBD2. The CDR3 runs 15 residues. Losses at the gene ends were 0 bases for V and 10 bases for J; bases not matched to a gene: 7. The germline gives CDR1 LGHNA, CDR2 YSLEER. The CDR3 here is CASSQDSGTSKEQFF. The CDR3 DNA is TGCGCCAGCAGCCAAGATAGCGGGACTAGCAAGGAGCAGTTCTTC.

The V and J genes are TRBV25-1 and TRBJ1-2; D may be TRBD1 (6 bases). There are 14 residues in the CDR3. Trimming removed 2 bases at V and 4 bases at J, with 11 bases between. CDR1 MGHDK and CDR2 SYGVNS come from the germline V gene. The CDR3: CASSEPGHRYGYTF. The CDR3 DNA sequence: TGTGCCAGCAGTGAACCGGGACACCGCTATGGCTACACCTTC.

V gene TRBV6-1 combines with J gene TRBJ1-2; 8 nucleotides agree with TRBD1. V was pared by 3 bases and J by 7 bases, with 10 bases of the junction left unmatched. Germline V gene data show CDR1 as MNHNS and CDR2 as SASEGT. The CDR3 length is 15 residues. The CDR3: CASSEHRGVNAGYTF. CDR3 nucleotides: TGTGCCAGCAGTGAGCACAGGGGGGTCAACGCTGGCTACACCTTC.

The chain couples TRBV18 to TRBJ2-1; 10 nucleotides align to TRBD2. In germline, CDR1 is KGHSH, CDR2 LQKENI. This CDR3 has 18 residues. V trimming: 3 bases; J trimming: 0 bases; junction bases outside the gene matches: 8. The CDR3 nucleotides are TGTGCCAGCTCACCCTCTAGGAGCGGGGGGGGCTCCTACAATGAGCAGTTCTTC. Amino acids: CASSPSRSGGGSYNEQFF.

The V gene is TRBV6-5, the J gene TRBJ2-7; the D gene is possibly TRBD1 (6 bases). The ends were cut back, 6 bases at V and 4 bases at J, with 10 bases in the middle. Germline-derived CDR1 and CDR2 are MNHEY and SVGAGI. The CDR3 loop spans 12 amino acids. The CDR3 DNA sequence: TGTGCCAGCAGCCTTACAGGGTACGAGCAGTACTTC. Translating it yields CASSLTGYEQYF.

The chain carries TRBV5-4 and TRBJ2-5; tentative D call: TRBD1 (5 bases). This CDR3 region has 14 residues. V was cut by 1 base and J by 3 bases, with 10 bases left in between. Germline-derived CDR1 and CDR2 are SGHNT and YYREEE (reference sequence). The DNA of the CDR3 is TGTGCCAGCAGCTTGAGTCCAGGGAAAGAGACCCAGTACTTC. It codes for CASSLSPGKETQYF.

The chain uses TRBV9 and TRBJ2-1; the match to TRBD1 covers 9 bases. Losses at the gene ends were 4 bases for V and 2 bases for J; bases not matched to a gene: 4. There are 15 residues in the CDR3. Germline assignment: CDR1 SGDLS and CDR2 YYNGEE. In DNA form, the CDR3 reads TGTGCCAGCAGCCTCCGGGACAGGGCCTACAATGAGCAGTTCTTC. Amino acids: CASSLRDRAYNEQFF.

J is TRBJ2-7 and V is TRBV5-1; D ambiguous. Germline assignment: CDR1 SGHRS and CDR2 YFSETQ. The CDR3 consists of 13 residues. The V end was cut by 0 bases, the J end by 6 bases, with 10 bases between. The CDR3 nucleotides read TGCGCCAGCAGCTTGGCCTCGACAACCGAGCAGTACTTC. It yields the protein CASSLASTTEQYF.

This clone was observed at least ten times. The chain couples TRBV5-5 to TRBJ2-3, with D perhaps matching TRBD2 (5 bases). V dropped 1 base and J dropped 1 base, with 10 bases sitting between them. This CDR3 spans 15 amino acids. Germline V gene lookup returns CDR1 SGHKS and CDR2 YYEKEE (reference sequence). The CDR3 loop reads CASSLLSGGTDTQYF. The CDR3 nucleotides are TGTGCCAGCAGCTTGCTGAGCGGAGGCACAGATACGCAGTATTTT.

In its sample, this clone was seen once. The chain links TRBV6-4 to TRBJ2-2; perhaps TRBD2 as D (6 bases). The CDR3 runs to 16 residues. Trimming took off 6 bases at V and 4 bases at J, with 18 bases between the two ends. Germline V gene data show CDR1 as MRHNA and CDR2 as SNTAGT. In DNA form, the CDR3 reads TGTGCCAGCAGGCCCGGGAAAGGGACTGGCACCGGGGAGCTGTTTTTT. Translated: CASRPGKGTGTGELFF.

This clone appeared a few times. The V gene is TRBV11-2, the J gene TRBJ2-1; 8 bases are a match to TRBD1. The germline CDR1 and CDR2 sequences are SGHAT and FQNNGV. The CDR3 is made up of 17 amino acids. Losses at the gene ends were 4 bases for V and 4 bases for J; bases not matched to a gene: 12. The CDR3 is CASSSDREVLSYNEQFF. The CDR3 coding sequence is TGTGCCAGCAGCTCGGACAGGGAGGTCCTATCATACAATGAGCAGTTCTTC.

This clone was counted a single time. V gene TRBV30 combines with J gene TRBJ1-3, with D possibly being TRBD1 (6 bases). V lost 3 bases and J 0 bases, leaving 12 bases between the germline ends. The CDR3 is made up of 15 amino acids. Germline V gene lookup returns CDR1 GTSNPN and CDR2 SVGIG (reference sequence). CDR3 bases: TGTGCCTGGAGCGCGGGGGCCCTCTCTGGAAACACCATATATTTT. It codes for CAWSAGALSGNTIYF.

Remarks on this clone: One junction end disagrees with the germline gene, perhaps due to a read error. The chain is built from TRBV30 and TRBJ2-5, with TRBD2 identical over 7 bases. CDR3 length: 11 residues. Germline V gene sequence: CDR1 GTSNPN, CDR2 SVGIG (reference sequence). CDR3 sequence (DNA): TGTGCCTGGAGTGTATCTGCGGGAGTAAACTTC. It yields the protein CAWSVSAGVNF. The entire variable domain, with the rest obtained from reference TRBV30 and TRBJ2-5, is as follows: SQTIHQWPATLVQPVGSPLSLECTVEGTSNPNLYWYRQAAGRGLQLLFYSVGIGQISSEVPQNLSASRPQDRQFILSSKKLLLSDSGFYLCAWSVSAGVNFGPGTRLLVL.

This sequence joins TRBV4-1 and TRBJ2-1, with 14 bases that match TRBD2. The germline V gene has CDR1 MGHRA and CDR2 YSYEKL. This CDR3 spans 15 amino acids. Losses at the gene ends were 4 bases for V and 7 bases for J; bases not matched to a gene: 3. CDR3 sequence reads: CASSRGLAGGNEQFF. The DNA of the CDR3 is TGCGCCAGCAGCCGAGGACTAGCGGGAGGTAATGAGCAGTTCTTC.

CDR3 in DNA: TGTGCCAGCAGTGCCCAGCCTAGCGGGATGCGGGAGCAGTTCTTC. It is translated as CASSAQPSGMREQFF. The chain has TRBV6-4 and TRBJ2-1, with TRBD2 matching over 9 bases. The CDR3 is 15 residues long. The V and J ends lost 4 bases and 10 bases, in that order; junction bases with no gene match: 11. Germline values: CDR1 MRHNA, CDR2 SNTAGT.

The V call is TRBV5-1, the J call TRBJ1-1; no definite D call. Germline V gene sequence: CDR1 SGHRS, CDR2 YFSETQ. The length of the CDR3 is 15 residues. V lost 3 bases, J lost 1 base, and 13 bases lay in between. The CDR3: CASSSVPPPNTEAFF. CDR3 sequence (DNA): TGCGCCAGCAGCTCCGTCCCCCCCCCGAACACTGAAGCTTTCTTT.

The V gene is TRBV5-1, the J gene TRBJ2-5; the D gene is possibly TRBD2 (7 bases). V was pared by 0 bases and J by 3 bases, with 12 bases between. This CDR3 region has 15 residues. Germline CDR1 is SGHRS and CDR2 is YFSETQ. CDR3 residues: CASSLGRGGEETQYF. CDR3 in DNA: TGCGCCAGCAGCTTGGGGAGGGGGGGAGAAGAGACCCAGTACTTC.

A few counts support this clone. This chain uses TRBV18 with TRBJ2-1; possible D gene TRBD2, 5 bases. Germline lookup yields CDR1 KGHSH and CDR2 LQKENI. The CDR3 loop spans 16 amino acids. Trimming removed 0 bases at V and 0 bases at J, with 9 bases between. The CDR3 sequence is CASSPPRTVSYNEQFF. CDR3 DNA sequence: TGTGCCAGCTCACCACCGCGGACTGTCTCCTACAATGAGCAGTTCTTC.

This clone was observed a single time. The chain recombines TRBV30 with TRBJ1-4, with 7 bases aligning to TRBD1. Trimming removed 5 bases from V and 3 bases from J; junction bases left unmatched: 3. Germline CDR1 and CDR2: GTSNPN and SVGIG (reference sequence). This CDR3 is built from 13 residues. CDR3 amino acids: CAWSTGPNEKLFF. DNA for the CDR3: TGTGCCTGGTCGACAGGGCCTAATGAAAAACTGTTTTTT.

The chain couples TRBV11-3 to TRBJ2-1; 13 bases map to TRBD2. V shed 2 bases, J shed 2 bases, and the junction held 3 bases outside the gene matches. The germline V gene encodes CDR1 SGHNT and CDR2 YENEEA. The CDR3 has 17 amino acids. The CDR3 spells CASSLQGLAGAYNEQFF. CDR3 sequence (DNA): TGTGCCAGCAGCTTACAAGGACTAGCGGGAGCCTACAATGAGCAGTTCTTC.

This chain uses TRBV28 with TRBJ1-2; TRBD1 aligns across 11 bases. Unmatched junction bases numbered 6, after V lost 3 bases and J lost 3 bases. Per the germline V gene, CDR1 is MDHEN and CDR2 is SYDVKM. The CDR3 consists of 16 residues. The CDR3 sequence is CASSFLRDRGYYGYTF. CDR3 nucleotides: TGTGCCAGCAGTTTCCTCCGGGACAGGGGGTACTATGGCTACACCTTC.

This clone was detected once. J is TRBJ2-7 and V is TRBV18; D perhaps matches TRBD1 (6 bases). CDR1 is KGHSH and CDR2 is LQKENI in the germline V gene. The CDR3 totals 13 residues. With 6 bases removed from V and 1 base from J, the gap between germline ends came to 10 bases. In nucleotides, the CDR3 is TGTGCCAGCTCTCCTGGACAGTCCTACGAGCAGTACTTC. This translates into CASSPGQSYEQYF.

The chain carries TRBV5-4 and TRBJ2-1; the match to TRBD2 covers 8 bases. Germline-derived CDR1 and CDR2 are SGHNT and YYREEE (reference sequence). Trimming took 2 bases from V and 6 from J; bases not matched to a gene: 10. The CDR3 consists of 16 residues. The CDR3 protein is CASSFGSGTSVNEQFF. CDR3 in DNA: TGTGCCAGCAGCTTTGGGTCCGGGACTAGTGTCAATGAGCAGTTCTTC.

The V call is TRBV29-1, the J call TRBJ2-1; 7 nucleotides line up with TRBD2. V lost 7 bases and J lost 7; bases outside the gene matches: 13. Per the germline V gene, CDR1 is SQVTM and CDR2 is ANQGSEA. This CDR3 region has 14 residues. In DNA form, the CDR3 reads TGCAGCGCGGGGGGAAGAGGGGTGGATAATGAGCAGTTCTTC. It is translated as CSAGGRGVDNEQFF.

The genes are TRBV5-1 and TRBJ2-3; D is uncertain. CDR3 length: 14 amino acids. Germline V gene data show CDR1 as SGHRS and CDR2 as YFSETQ. The ends were cut back, 0 bases at V and 0 bases at J, with 5 bases in the middle. The DNA of the CDR3 is TGCGCCAGCAGCTTGGACTCTAGCACAGATACGCAGTATTTT. Amino acid sequence: CASSLDSSTDTQYF.